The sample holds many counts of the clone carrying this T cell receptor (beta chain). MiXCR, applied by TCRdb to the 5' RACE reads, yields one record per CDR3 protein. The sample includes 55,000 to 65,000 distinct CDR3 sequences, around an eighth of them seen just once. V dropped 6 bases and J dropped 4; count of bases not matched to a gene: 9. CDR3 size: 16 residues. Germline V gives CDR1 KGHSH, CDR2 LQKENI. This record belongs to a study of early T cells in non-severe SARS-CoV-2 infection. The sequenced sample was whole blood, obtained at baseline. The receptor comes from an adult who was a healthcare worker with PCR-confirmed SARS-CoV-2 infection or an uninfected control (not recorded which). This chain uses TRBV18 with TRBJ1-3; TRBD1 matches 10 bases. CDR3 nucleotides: TGTGCCAGCTCGCCCTCGGGACAGGGGACAGGAAACACCATATATTTT. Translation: CASSPSGQGTGNTIYF.